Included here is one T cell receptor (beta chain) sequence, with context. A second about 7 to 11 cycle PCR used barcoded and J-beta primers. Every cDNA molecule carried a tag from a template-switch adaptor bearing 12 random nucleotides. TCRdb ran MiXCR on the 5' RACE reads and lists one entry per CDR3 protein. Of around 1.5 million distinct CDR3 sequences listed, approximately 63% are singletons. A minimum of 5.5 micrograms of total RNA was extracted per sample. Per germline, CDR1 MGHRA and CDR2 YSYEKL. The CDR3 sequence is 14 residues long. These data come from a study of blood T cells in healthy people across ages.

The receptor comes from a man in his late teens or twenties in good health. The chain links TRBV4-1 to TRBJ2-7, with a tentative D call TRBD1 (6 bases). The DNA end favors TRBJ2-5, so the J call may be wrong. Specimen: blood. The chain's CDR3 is CASSHGWGRETQYF. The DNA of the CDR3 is TGCGCCAGCAGCCATGGCTGGGGGCGAGAGACCCAGTACTTC.